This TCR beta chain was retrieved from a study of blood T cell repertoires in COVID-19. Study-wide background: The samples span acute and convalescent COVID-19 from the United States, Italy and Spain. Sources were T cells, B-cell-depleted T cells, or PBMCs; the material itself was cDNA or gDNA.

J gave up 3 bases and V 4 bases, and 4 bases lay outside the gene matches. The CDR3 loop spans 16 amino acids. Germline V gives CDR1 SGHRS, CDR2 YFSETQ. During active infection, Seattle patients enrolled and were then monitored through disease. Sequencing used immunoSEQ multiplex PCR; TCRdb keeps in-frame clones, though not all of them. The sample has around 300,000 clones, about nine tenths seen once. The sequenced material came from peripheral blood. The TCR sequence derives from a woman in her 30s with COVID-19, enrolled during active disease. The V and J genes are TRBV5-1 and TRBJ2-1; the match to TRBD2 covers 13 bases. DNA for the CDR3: TGCGCCAGCAGCGGGAGGACTAGCGGGAGCTACAATGAGCAGTTCTTC. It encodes CASSGRTSGSYNEQFF.